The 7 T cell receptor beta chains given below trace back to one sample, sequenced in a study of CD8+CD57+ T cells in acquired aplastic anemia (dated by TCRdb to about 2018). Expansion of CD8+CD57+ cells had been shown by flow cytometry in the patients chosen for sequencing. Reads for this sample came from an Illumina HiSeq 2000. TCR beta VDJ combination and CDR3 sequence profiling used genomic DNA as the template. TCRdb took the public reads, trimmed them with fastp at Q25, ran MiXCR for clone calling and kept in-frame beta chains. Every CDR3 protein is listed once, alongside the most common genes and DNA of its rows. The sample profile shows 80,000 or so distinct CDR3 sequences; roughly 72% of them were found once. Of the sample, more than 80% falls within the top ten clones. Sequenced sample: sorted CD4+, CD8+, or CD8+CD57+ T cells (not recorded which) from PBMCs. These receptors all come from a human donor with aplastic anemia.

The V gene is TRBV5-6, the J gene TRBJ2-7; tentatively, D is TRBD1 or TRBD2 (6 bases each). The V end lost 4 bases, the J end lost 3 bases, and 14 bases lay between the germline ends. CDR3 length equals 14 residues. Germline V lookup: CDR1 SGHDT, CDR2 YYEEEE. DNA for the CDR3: TGTGCCAGCAGCCCTCGGGGGCTCCTCTACGAGCAGTACTTC. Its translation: CASSPRGLLYEQYF.

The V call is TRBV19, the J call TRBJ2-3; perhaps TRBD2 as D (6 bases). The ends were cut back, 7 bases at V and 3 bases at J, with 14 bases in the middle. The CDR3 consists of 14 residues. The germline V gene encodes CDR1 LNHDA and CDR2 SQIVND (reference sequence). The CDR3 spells CASTPMGGTDTQYF. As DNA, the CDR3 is TGTGCCAGTACCCCCATGGGGGGAACAGATACGCAGTATTTT.

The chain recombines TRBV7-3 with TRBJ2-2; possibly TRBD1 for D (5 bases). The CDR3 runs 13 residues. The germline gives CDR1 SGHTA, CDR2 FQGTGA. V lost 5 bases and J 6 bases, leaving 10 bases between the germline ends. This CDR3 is CASSPRVAGELFF. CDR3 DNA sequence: TGTGCCAGCAGCCCCAGGGTGGCCGGGGAGCTGTTTTTT.

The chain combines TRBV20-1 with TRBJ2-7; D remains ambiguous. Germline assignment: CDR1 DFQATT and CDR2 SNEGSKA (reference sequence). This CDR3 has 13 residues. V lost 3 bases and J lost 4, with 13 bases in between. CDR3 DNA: TGCAGTGCTAGGGGGATCCTCGGGTACGAGCAGTACTTC. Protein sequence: CSARGILGYEQYF.

The CDR3 nucleotides are TGTGCCAGCAGCCGTCCGGAACAGGGGGCAGAGACCCAGTACTTC. Translated: CASSRPEQGAETQYF. The chain is built from TRBV7-9 and TRBJ2-5; 9 bases map to TRBD1. CDR3 size: 15 residues. Per germline, CDR1 SEHNR and CDR2 FQNEAQ (reference sequence). V dropped 5 bases and J dropped 4; count of bases not matched to a gene: 8.

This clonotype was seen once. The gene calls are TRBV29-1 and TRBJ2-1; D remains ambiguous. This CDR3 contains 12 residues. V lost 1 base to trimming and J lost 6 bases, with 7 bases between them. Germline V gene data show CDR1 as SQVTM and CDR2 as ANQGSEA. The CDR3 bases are TGCAGCGTTGAAGTGGCCGCCAATGAGCAGTTCTTC. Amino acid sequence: CSVEVAANEQFF.

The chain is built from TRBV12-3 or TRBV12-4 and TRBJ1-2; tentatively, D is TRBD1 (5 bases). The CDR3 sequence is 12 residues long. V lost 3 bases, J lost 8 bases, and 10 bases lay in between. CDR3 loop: CASSFREKGYTF. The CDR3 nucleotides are TGTGCCAGCAGTTTCAGGGAAAAGGGCTACACCTTC.